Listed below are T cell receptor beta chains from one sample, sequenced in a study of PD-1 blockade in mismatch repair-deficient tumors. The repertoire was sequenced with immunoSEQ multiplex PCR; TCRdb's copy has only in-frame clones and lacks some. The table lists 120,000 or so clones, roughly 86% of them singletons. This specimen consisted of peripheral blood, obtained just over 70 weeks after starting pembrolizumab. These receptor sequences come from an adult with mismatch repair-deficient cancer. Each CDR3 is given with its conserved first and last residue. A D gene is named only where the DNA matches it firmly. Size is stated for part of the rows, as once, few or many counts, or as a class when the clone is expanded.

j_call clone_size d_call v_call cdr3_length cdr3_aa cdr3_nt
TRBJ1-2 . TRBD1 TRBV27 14 CASRRGQGSHGYTF TGTGCCAGCAGGCGGGGACAGGGCTCCCATGGCTACACCTTC
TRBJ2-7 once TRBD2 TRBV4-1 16 CASSQTTSGGPYEQYF TGCGCCAGCAGCCAAACGACTAGCGGAGGACCCTACGAGCAGTACTTC
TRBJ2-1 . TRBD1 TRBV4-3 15 CASSTGTGSYNEQFF TGCGCCAGCAGTACCGGGACAGGCTCCTACAATGAGCAGTTCTTC
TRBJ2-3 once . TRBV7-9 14 CASSLGRGADTQYF TGTGCCAGCAGCTTAGGTAGAGGGGCTGATACGCAGTATTTT
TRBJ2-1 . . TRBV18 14 CASSPPTVGGEQFF TGTGCCAGCTCACCACCGACGGTAGGAGGAGAGCAGTTCTTC
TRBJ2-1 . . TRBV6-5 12 CASRDNYNEQFF TGTGCCAGCAGAGACAACTACAATGAGCAGTTCTTC
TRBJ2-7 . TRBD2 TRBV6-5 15 CASRPLVAGDYEQYF TGTGCCAGCAGGCCCTTGGTAGCGGGAGATTACGAGCAGTACTTC
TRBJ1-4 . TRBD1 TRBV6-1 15 CASSERGDRHEKLFF TGTGCCAGCAGTGAACGGGGGGACAGACATGAAAAACTGTTTTTT
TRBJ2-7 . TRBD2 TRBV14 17 CASSRSVTSGRPYEQYF TGTGCCAGCAGCCGGAGTGTAACTAGCGGGAGACCGTACGAGCAGTACTTC
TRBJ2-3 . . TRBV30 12 CACRVHRDTQYF TGTGCCTGCCGGGTCCACCGAGATACGCAGTATTTT
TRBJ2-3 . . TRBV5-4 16 CASSLGMRDSTDTQYF TGTGCCAGCAGCTTGGGTATGCGGGACAGCACAGATACGCAGTATTTT
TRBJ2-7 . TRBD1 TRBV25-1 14 CASSRTGGSLEQYF TGTGCCAGCAGTCGGACAGGGGGTTCCCTCGAGCAGTACTTC
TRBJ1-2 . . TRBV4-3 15 CASSQDRGANYGYTF TGCGCCAGCAGCCAAGACCGAGGGGCTAACTATGGCTACACCTTC
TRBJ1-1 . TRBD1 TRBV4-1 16 CASSRTKDRGNTEAFF TGCGCCAGCAGCCGGACCAAAGACAGGGGGAACACTGAAGCTTTCTTT
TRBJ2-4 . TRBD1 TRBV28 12 CASSGTENIQYF TGTGCCAGCAGTGGGACAGAGAACATTCAGTACTTC
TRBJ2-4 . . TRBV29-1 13 CSVEGVGKNIQYF TGCAGCGTTGAAGGGGTAGGCAAAAACATTCAGTACTTC
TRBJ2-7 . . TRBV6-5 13 CASSQHGTYEQYF TGTGCCAGCAGTCAACATGGAACCTACGAGCAGTACTTC
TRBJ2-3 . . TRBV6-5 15 CASSPTALATDTQYF TGTGCCAGCAGTCCGACGGCCCTCGCCACAGATACGCAGTATTTT
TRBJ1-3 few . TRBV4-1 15 CASSQDPIAGNTIYF TGCGCCAGCAGCCAAGATCCTATAGCTGGAAACACCATATATTTT